Following are 32 T cell receptor beta chains from one sample sequenced in a study of cytomegalovirus exposure and HLA in healthy donors. PCR primers comprised 60 Vbeta and 13 Jbeta primers. TCRdb's table, derived via immunoSEQ multiplex PCR, lists solely in-frame clones and lacks some. The sample yields hundreds of thousands of clones, about 82% seen once. Sequencing was carried out using PBMCs. The receptor source for this set is a man aged 25-45 years in good health and CMV-seronegative.

The chain carries TRBV6-5 and TRBJ2-1; 9 bases fit TRBD1. CDR3 length: 15 amino acids. The ends lost 6 bases at V and 14 bases at J; junction bases unmatched: 17. Germline V gives CDR1 MNHEY, CDR2 SVGAGI. The CDR3 here is CASSSGTGKPGEEFF. The CDR3 DNA follows: TGTGCCAGCAGCTCCGGGACAGGGAAACCGGGCGAAGAGTTCTTC.

This chain uses TRBV29-1 with TRBJ1-2; a weak D match, TRBD1 (6 bases). V was clipped by 7 bases and J by 3 bases, with 9 bases between them. The germline CDR1 and CDR2 sequences are SQVTM and ANQGSEA. CDR3 length: 11 residues. CDR3 bases: TGCAGCGGGGGACATGACTATGGCTACACCTTC. This codes for CSGGHDYGYTF.

The CDR3 DNA reads as TGCAGCGTTGAGAGGCAGGGGGGTGGCTACACCTTC. It translates to CSVERQGGGYTF. This chain joins TRBV29-1 and TRBJ1-2; 7 nucleotides match TRBD1. CDR1 is SQVTM, CDR2 ANQGSEA, per germline. V gave up 3 bases and J gave up 7 bases; unmatched junction bases: 5. The CDR3 has 12 amino acids.

The rearrangement joins TRBV9 to TRBJ2-1, with D tentatively TRBD1 (6 bases). Germline lookup yields CDR1 SGDLS and CDR2 YYNGEE. This CDR3 spans 13 amino acids. Trimming left V 7 bases short and J 1 base short, with 9 bases between. In DNA, the CDR3 is TGTGCCAGCGGTCAGGGGTCCTACAATGAGCAGTTCTTC. Translating it yields CASGQGSYNEQFF. The whole variable domain, remainder taken from reference TRBV9 and TRBJ2-1, is DSGVTQTPKHLITATGQRVTLRCSPRSGDLSVYWYQQSLDQGLQFLIQYYNGEERAKGNILERFSAQQFPDLHSELNLSSLELGDSALYFCASGQGSYNEQFFGPGTRLTVL.

J is TRBJ2-7 and V is TRBV27, with 11 bases matching TRBD1. Per germline, CDR1 MNHEY and CDR2 SMNVEV (reference sequence). The CDR3 is 15 amino acids. V dropped 3 bases and J dropped 4; count of bases not matched to a gene: 5. Written as DNA, the CDR3 is TGTGCCAGCAGTTTGGGGACAGGGGGTGGATACGAGCAGTACTTC. Its translation is CASSLGTGGGYEQYF.

V gene TRBV9 combines with J gene TRBJ2-3; TRBD2 matches 8 bases. The CDR3 runs to 16 residues. Germline V gives CDR1 SGDLS, CDR2 YYNGEE. The V gene end was trimmed by 0 bases and the J gene end by 1 base; junction bases not matched to a gene: 4. The CDR3 spells CASSVANSGGTDTQYF. CDR3 nucleotide sequence: TGTGCCAGCAGCGTAGCAAATAGCGGGGGCACAGATACGCAGTATTTT. The full variable domain, with the rest looked up from reference TRBV9 and TRBJ2-3, is DSGVTQTPKHLITATGQRVTLRCSPRSGDLSVYWYQQSLDQGLQFLIQYYNGEERAKGNILERFSAQQFPDLHSELNLSSLELGDSALYFCASSVANSGGTDTQYFGPGTRLTVL.

The rearrangement joins TRBV27 to TRBJ1-6; D is undetermined. Germline V CDR1 and CDR2: MNHEY, SMNVEV (reference sequence). The CDR3 runs to 15 residues. Deletions cut 11 bases from V and 5 bases from J, with 19 bases between. This chain's CDR3 is CAGWAVTANNSPLHF. The CDR3, as DNA: TGTGCCGGCTGGGCCGTAACGGCCAATAATTCACCCCTCCACTTT.

CDR3 bases: TGTGCCAGCAGCCAGCCGGACAGGCGAATTAATGAAAAACTGTTTTTT. Its protein is CASSQPDRRINEKLFF. The chain is built from TRBV4-2 and TRBJ1-4, with TRBD1 identical over 7 bases. Germline V gene lookup returns CDR1 LGHNA and CDR2 YNFKEQ. V lost 3 bases and J lost 4; bases outside the gene matches: 8. The CDR3 sequence is 16 residues long.

V and J are TRBV11-2 and TRBJ2-6; 8 bases align to TRBD1. The V and J ends lost 4 bases and 0 bases, in that order; junction bases with no gene match: 8. The CDR3 is 18 residues long. The germline V gene encodes CDR1 SGHAT and CDR2 FQNNGV. CDR3 nucleotides: TGTGCCAGCAGCTCTCGGACAGGGATAAGCTCTGGGGCCAACGTCCTGACTTTC. Translation gives CASSSRTGISSGANVLTF.

This chain uses TRBV5-4 with TRBJ2-7, with TRBD1 identical over 8 bases. CDR3 length: 15 residues. Trimming cost V 4 bases and J 3 bases; bases outside gene matches: 9. Germline loops: CDR1 SGHNT, CDR2 YYREEE (reference sequence). The CDR3 DNA reads TGTGCCAGCAGCGCGACAGGGGCGGGATTCTACGAGCAGTACTTC. Protein sequence: CASSATGAGFYEQYF.

The chain couples TRBV10-1 to TRBJ1-3; D not resolved. Trimming left V 6 bases short and J 4 bases short, with 13 bases between. CDR3 length equals 14 residues. CDR1 WNHNN and CDR2 SYGVQD come from the germline V gene (reference sequence). This chain's CDR3 is CASRSVGSGNTIYF. Here the CDR3 DNA reads TGCGCCAGCAGGTCCGTGGGCTCGGGAAACACCATATATTTT.

The chain is built from TRBV15 and TRBJ1-3, with a weak D call TRBD1 (5 bases). V was cut by 1 base and J by 4 bases, with 17 bases left in between. This CDR3 spans 17 amino acids. From germline, CDR1 is LNHNV and CDR2 YYDKDF (reference sequence). CDR3 residues: CATSRGILGPDGNTIYF. CDR3 DNA sequence: TGTGCCACCAGCAGAGGGATTTTGGGGCCCGACGGAAACACCATATATTTT.

The CDR3 sequence: CASSPSGGNQPQHF. DNA for the CDR3: TGTGCCAGCAGCCCTTCAGGGGGTAATCAGCCCCAGCATTTT. The chain employs TRBV7-9 and TRBJ1-5, with 7 bases aligning to TRBD1. The CDR3 is made up of 14 amino acids. V trimming: 5 bases; J trimming: 4 bases; junction bases outside the gene matches: 5. From germline, CDR1 is SEHNR and CDR2 FQNEAQ (reference sequence).

The V call is TRBV2, the J call TRBJ2-3, with 9 positions matching TRBD2. After removal of 5 bases from V and 3 bases from J, the junction contained 6 bases not matched to a gene. CDR1 is SNHLY and CDR2 is FYNNEI in the germline V gene. The CDR3 is 15 amino acids. CDR3 coding DNA: TGTGCCAGCAGTAAGGGACTAGCTGGGACAGATACGCAGTATTTT. Protein sequence: CASSKGLAGTDTQYF.

This chain connects TRBV9 to TRBJ2-3; D remains unclear. Germline assignment: CDR1 SGDLS and CDR2 YYNGEE. This CDR3 is built from 15 residues. With 0 bases removed from V and 8 bases from J, the gap between germline ends came to 16 bases. The CDR3 DNA reads TGTGCCAGCAGCGTAGGGGCAGATACCCTCACTACGCAGTATTTT. It is translated as CASSVGADTLTTQYF.

In DNA form, the CDR3 reads TGTGCCAGCAGCCACCCGACCGCGGCGGGGGGGCCACCGGACGAGCAGTACTTC. Protein product: CASSHPTAAGGPPDEQYF. J is TRBJ2-7 and V is TRBV4-2, with TRBD2 identical over 9 bases. This CDR3 contains 18 residues. J was trimmed by 5 bases and V by 3 bases; bases with no gene match: 17. Germline CDR1 is LGHNA and CDR2 is YNFKEQ.

The chain links TRBV6-1 to TRBJ1-5; no clear D gene. This CDR3 is 12 amino acids long. V lost 2 bases, J lost 6 bases, and 5 bases lay in between. The germline CDR1 and CDR2 sequences are MNHNS and SASEGT. This chain's CDR3 is CASSEISQPQHF. The CDR3 nucleotides are TGTGCCAGCAGTGAAATTAGTCAGCCCCAGCATTTT.

The chain is built from TRBV28 and TRBJ1-5; 7 nucleotides line up with TRBD1. Trimming took 8 bases from V and 5 from J; bases not matched to a gene: 12. Germline V gene sequence: CDR1 MDHEN, CDR2 SYDVKM. The CDR3 contains 15 residues. The CDR3 loop is CASATGRGVYQPQHF. CDR3 in DNA: TGTGCCAGCGCGACAGGGCGGGGTGTCTATCAGCCCCAGCATTTT.

This chain joins TRBV28 and TRBJ2-7, with D maybe TRBD1 (6 bases). The CDR3 is made up of 15 amino acids. V was shortened by 6 bases and J by 3 bases, with 18 bases between the two germline ends. Germline V gene sequence: CDR1 MDHEN, CDR2 SYDVKM. CDR3 DNA sequence: TGTGCCAGCAGCCCTTTTTGGGGGCTGAGCTACGAGCAGTACTTC. This encodes CASSPFWGLSYEQYF.

This clone has a handful of counts. At one boundary the junction diverges from the germline segment, which might be a read error. This chain links TRBV7-8 with TRBJ2-6; the match to TRBD2 covers 7 bases. This CDR3 is 16 amino acids long. Germline CDR1 reads SGHVS; CDR2 reads FQNEAQ. CDR3 sequence: CASRPGGHSGASVLTF. The CDR3 DNA sequence: TGTGCCAGCAGGCCGGGGGGTCACTCTGGGGCCAGCGTCCTGACTTTC.

The J gene is TRBJ1-1, the V gene TRBV6-5; 7 nucleotides agree with TRBD1. Germline V gene sequence: CDR1 MNHEY, CDR2 SVGAGI. CDR3 size: 15 residues. V lost 0 bases and J lost 5; bases outside the gene matches: 6. The CDR3: CASSYSNRGGTEAFF. In nucleotides, the CDR3 is TGTGCCAGCAGTTACTCGAACAGGGGAGGAACTGAAGCTTTCTTT.

V and J are TRBV5-1 and TRBJ2-2, with 12 bases that match TRBD2. Trimming took 2 bases from V and 0 from J; bases not matched to a gene: 5. Per the germline V gene, CDR1 is SGHRS and CDR2 is YFSETQ. The CDR3 runs 18 residues. This CDR3 is CASSFKLAGGPNTGELFF. CDR3 bases: TGCGCCAGCAGCTTTAAACTAGCGGGGGGCCCGAACACCGGGGAGCTGTTTTTT. Variable domain in full (rest from reference TRBV5-1 and TRBJ2-2): KAGVTQTPRYLIKTRGQQVTLSCSPISGHRSVSWYQQTPGQGLQFLFEYFSETQRNKGNFPGRFSGRQFSNSRSEMNVSTLELGDSALYLCASSFKLAGGPNTGELFFGEGSRLTVL.

J is TRBJ2-5 and V is TRBV25-1; 11 bases are a match to TRBD1. The CDR3 extends over 17 amino acids. Germline V gene data show CDR1 as MGHDK and CDR2 as SYGVNS. V shed 0 bases, J shed 1 base, and the junction held 4 bases outside the gene matches. CDR3: CASSEYIGTGGQETQYF. CDR3 DNA: TGTGCCAGCAGTGAATATATCGGGACAGGGGGCCAAGAGACCCAGTACTTC.

This clone occurred once. This rearrangement joins TRBV6-6 to TRBJ1-3; 8 nucleotides agree with TRBD1. The ends lost 6 bases at V and 3 bases at J; junction bases unmatched: 10. Germline V gene sequence: CDR1 MNHNY, CDR2 SVGAGI (reference sequence). CDR3 length equals 16 residues. The CDR3 loop is CASSPGTGTVGNTIYF. CDR3 bases: TGTGCCAGCAGCCCTGGGACAGGTACGGTTGGAAACACCATATATTTT.

The J gene is TRBJ2-7, the V gene TRBV2; D may be TRBD1 (6 bases). The CDR3 extends over 14 amino acids. V was cut by 1 base and J by 2 bases, with 9 bases left in between. The germline CDR1 and CDR2 sequences are SNHLY and FYNNEI. CDR3 coding DNA: TGTGCCAGCAGTGAAGTGAGGACAGCCTACGAGCAGTACTTC. Protein: CASSEVRTAYEQYF.

In nucleotides, the CDR3 is TGCAGCGTGGCACCCCTAGCGAACACCGGGGAGCTGTTTTTT. Amino acids: CSVAPLANTGELFF. The chain joins TRBV29-1 to TRBJ2-2; D is uncertain. This CDR3 region has 14 residues. The germline gives CDR1 SQVTM, CDR2 ANQGSEA. Trimming cost V 6 bases and J 0 bases, with 11 bases left between them.

The chain joins TRBV11-2 to TRBJ1-2; D gene ambiguous. The CDR3 runs to 12 residues. Germline loops: CDR1 SGHAT, CDR2 FQNNGV. The V gene lost 5 bases and the J gene lost 3 bases, with 7 bases spanning the gap. CDR3 residues: CASSAQYYGYTF. The DNA of the CDR3 is TGTGCCAGCAGCGCACAATACTATGGCTACACCTTC.

The chain carries TRBV9 and TRBJ1-1; TRBD1 matches at 7 bases. CDR3 length: 16 amino acids. The trim removed 1 base at V and 1 base at J, leaving 7 bases unmatched. The germline V gene has CDR1 SGDLS and CDR2 YYNGEE. CDR3: CASSVSSGTANTEAFF. CDR3 DNA: TGTGCCAGCAGCGTAAGCTCCGGGACAGCGAACACTGAAGCTTTCTTT.

This clone has a single count. The chain combines TRBV19 with TRBJ2-3, with 9 bases identical to TRBD1. This CDR3 spans 18 amino acids. Germline lookup yields CDR1 LNHDA and CDR2 SQIVND (reference sequence). V was clipped by 3 bases and J by 3 bases; unmatched bases: 13. As DNA, the CDR3 is TGTGCCAGTAGTATGGGCCCGGGACAGGGAAGAGGAACAGATACGCAGTATTTT. Amino acid sequence: CASSMGPGQGRGTDTQYF.

The rearrangement links TRBV7-3 to TRBJ2-2, with D possibly TRBD1 on 5 matching bases. This CDR3 is built from 16 residues. V lost 2 bases and J lost 3, with 13 bases in between. CDR1 and CDR2 from the germline V gene are SGHTA and FQGTGA. In DNA form, the CDR3 reads TGTGCCAGCAGCTTACGTCAGGGCTGGGACACCGGGGAGCTGTTTTTT. Amino acids: CASSLRQGWDTGELFF.

This sequence joins TRBV2 and TRBJ2-2; 9 bases fit TRBD1. Germline CDR1 and CDR2: SNHLY and FYNNEI. V shed 9 bases and J 6 bases; nucleotides not matched to a gene: 8. There are 14 residues in the CDR3. This CDR3 reads CASGWDRASGELFF. The CDR3 bases are TGTGCCAGTGGTTGGGACAGGGCGTCCGGGGAGCTGTTTTTT.

This clone was seen more than once but under ten times. In DNA form, the CDR3 reads TGCGCCAGCAGTCTGGCTAGCGGGGGGAACGAGCAGTACTTC. Translation: CASSLASGGNEQYF. The V gene is TRBV10-2, the J gene TRBJ2-5; 11 bases are shared with TRBD2. The assigned J gene may be wrong: the sequence end matches TRBJ2-7 better. The CDR3 has 14 residues. CDR1 is WSHSY, CDR2 SAAADI, per germline.